A single sample gave rise to the 16 T cell receptor beta chains below, sequenced in a study of blood T cell repertoires in COVID-19. The data were produced by immunoSEQ multiplex PCR, yet TCRdb's version contains in-frame clones alone and is incomplete. The profile shows a few hundred thousand clones, 80% to 90% of them singletons. Sequenced: PBMCs or T cells enriched from blood (not recorded which). The receptors were sampled from a woman aged 25 to 39 who had recovered from COVID-19.

The chain employs TRBV5-5 and TRBJ2-1, with a weak D call TRBD2 (5 bases). Trimming took 1 base from V and 10 from J, leaving 6 bases between them. The CDR3 loop spans 11 amino acids. The germline V gene has CDR1 SGHKS and CDR2 YYEKEE (reference sequence). The CDR3 DNA reads as TGTGCCAGCAGCTTGCGAGGGGAGCAGTTCTTC. Translation gives CASSLRGEQFF. Based on the CDR3 plus reference TRBV5-5 and TRBJ2-1, the full variable domain is DAGVTQSPTHLIKTRGQQVTLRCSPISGHKSVSWYQQVLGQGPQFIFQYYEKEERGRGNFPDRFSARQFPNYSSELNVNALLLGDSALYLCASSLRGEQFFGPGTRLTVL.

The chain links TRBV11-2 to TRBJ1-1; 7 nucleotides agree with TRBD1. V was clipped by 6 bases and J by 2 bases; unmatched bases: 6. CDR3 length: 14 residues. CDR1 SGHAT and CDR2 FQNNGV come from the germline V gene. CDR3 in amino acids: CASRGTVFNTEAFF. CDR3 DNA: TGTGCCAGCAGGGGGACAGTCTTCAACACTGAAGCTTTCTTT. The variable domain in full, with the rest retrieved from reference TRBV11-2 and TRBJ1-1, is EAGVAQSPRYKIIEKRQSVAFWCNPISGHATLYWYQQILGQGPKLLIQFQNNGVVDDSQLPKDRFSAERLKGVDSTLKIQPAKLEDSAVYLCASRGTVFNTEAFFGQGTRLTVV.

V gene TRBV7-3 combines with J gene TRBJ1-1; the D is unclear. Trimming cost V 3 bases and J 6 bases, with 11 bases left between them. The germline V gene has CDR1 SGHTA and CDR2 FQGTGA. This CDR3 is built from 13 residues. CDR3 coding DNA: TGTGCCAGCAGCTTCTCGAGTTTGGCTGAAGCTTTCTTT. It yields the protein CASSFSSLAEAFF.

The chain has TRBV7-9 and TRBJ2-2; 12 nucleotides line up with TRBD1. CDR1 is SEHNR and CDR2 is FQNEAQ in the germline V gene (reference sequence). V shed 3 bases, J shed 7 bases, and the junction held 3 bases outside the gene matches. The CDR3 spans 15 residues. CDR3 region: CASSLGQGASGELFF. Here the CDR3 DNA reads TGTGCCAGCAGCTTGGGACAGGGGGCAAGCGGGGAGCTGTTTTTT.

This sequence joins TRBV28 and TRBJ1-3, with 7 bases identical to TRBD1. The CDR3 runs 15 residues. J was trimmed by 4 bases and V by 5 bases; bases with no gene match: 8. Germline CDR1 and CDR2: MDHEN and SYDVKM. The CDR3 reads CASSTLDREGNTIYF. The CDR3 DNA reads as TGTGCCAGCAGTACCCTCGACAGGGAGGGAAACACCATATATTTT.

V usage is TRBV19 and J usage is TRBJ1-2; D is unresolved. V was cut by 5 bases and J by 6 bases, with 16 bases left in between. The germline gives CDR1 LNHDA, CDR2 SQIVND (reference sequence). There are 14 residues in the CDR3. CDR3 loop: CASSYKANPDGYTF. The DNA for the CDR3 is TGTGCCAGTAGTTATAAAGCCAATCCTGATGGCTACACCTTC.

The chain couples TRBV11-2 to TRBJ1-1; D not certain. Germline V gene data show CDR1 as SGHAT and CDR2 as FQNNGV. Trimming took 2 bases from V and 0 from J, leaving 16 bases between them. CDR3 length equals 17 residues. The CDR3 DNA reads as TGTGCCAGCAGCTTATTGAGCCCGAGGATTCTGAACACTGAAGCTTTCTTT. It specifies CASSLLSPRILNTEAFF.

The chain uses TRBV28 and TRBJ1-2; 11 bases agree with TRBD1. V shed 7 bases and J 4 bases; nucleotides not matched to a gene: 8. The CDR3 runs to 15 residues. CDR1 is MDHEN, CDR2 SYDVKM, per germline. This chain's CDR3 is CASNSPGQGGYGYTF. CDR3 nucleotides: TGTGCCAGCAATTCCCCGGGACAGGGGGGCTATGGCTACACCTTC.

The chain couples TRBV19 to TRBJ1-1, with a weak D call TRBD1 (5 bases). In germline, CDR1 is LNHDA, CDR2 SQIVND (reference sequence). The CDR3 extends over 12 amino acids. Trimming left V 8 bases short and J 4 bases short, with 11 bases between. CDR3 nucleotide sequence: TGTGCCAGTTGGAGGGGTCCCACTGAAGCTTTCTTT. Translation gives CASWRGPTEAFF.

V gene TRBV10-3 combines with J gene TRBJ1-1, with TRBD1 identical over 12 bases. Trimming at V came to 4 bases and at J to 8 bases, leaving 5 bases not matched to a gene. This CDR3 has 14 residues. The germline gives CDR1 ENHRY, CDR2 SYGVKD. DNA of the CDR3: TGTGCCATCAGTGCAGGGGACAGGGGGCCAGAAGCTTTCTTT. It translates to CAISAGDRGPEAFF.

CDR3 sequence reads: CASSLGGGSYNSPLHF. The DNA for the CDR3 is TGTGCCAGCAGCTTAGGAGGGGGCTCCTATAATTCACCCCTCCACTTT. The rearrangement uses TRBV7-8 and TRBJ1-6; D perhaps matches TRBD1 (6 bases). Germline CDR1 is SGHVS and CDR2 is FQNEAQ. This CDR3 contains 16 residues. Trimming pared 1 base from V and 0 bases from J, leaving 7 bases between.

The chain recombines TRBV19 with TRBJ1-6, with TRBD1 identical over 7 bases. V shed 7 bases and J 5 bases; nucleotides not matched to a gene: 5. The CDR3 has 14 residues. Germline loops: CDR1 LNHDA, CDR2 SQIVND (reference sequence). CDR3 sequence reads: CASKSGQNNSPLHF. The CDR3 DNA reads TGTGCCAGTAAATCGGGACAGAATAATTCACCCCTCCACTTT.

A single count supports this clone. This chain uses TRBV28 with TRBJ2-7; perhaps TRBD1 as D (5 bases). Germline loops: CDR1 MDHEN, CDR2 SYDVKM. The CDR3 extends over 14 amino acids. Trimming shortened V by 6 bases and J by 5 bases, and 17 bases separated the two germline ends. The CDR3 sequence is CASSPDSVSDEQYF. The CDR3 region has the DNA TGTGCCAGCAGCCCCGACAGTGTATCAGACGAGCAGTACTTC. The complete variable domain, with remaining parts taken from reference TRBV28 and TRBJ2-7, reads DVKVTQSSRYLVKRTGEKVFLECVQDMDHENMFWYRQDPGLGLRLIYFSYDVKMKEKGDIPEGYSVSREKKERFSLILESASTNQTSMYLCASSPDSVSDEQYFGPGTRLTVT.

This clone was observed a single time. The chain employs TRBV7-2 and TRBJ2-7; 8 positions agree with TRBD2. Per germline, CDR1 SGHTA and CDR2 FQGNSA. J gave up 4 bases and V 6 bases, and 8 bases lay outside the gene matches. This CDR3 has 14 residues. CDR3 sequence (DNA): TGTGCCAGCAGACCACGACTAGCGATTTACGAGCAGTACTTC. It is translated as CASRPRLAIYEQYF.

The chain combines TRBV5-4 with TRBJ2-2, with 8 bases fitting TRBD2. The J segment lost 2 bases and the V segment lost 0 bases, leaving 6 bases of the junction unmatched. This CDR3 has 17 residues. Germline-derived CDR1 and CDR2 are SGHNT and YYREEE (reference sequence). CDR3 in DNA: TGTGCCAGCAGCTTGGGCGGCGGGAGGCCCAACACCGGGGAGCTGTTTTTT. Protein sequence: CASSLGGGRPNTGELFF. Together with reference TRBV5-4 and TRBJ2-2, the CDR3 gives the full variable domain: ETGVTQSPTHLIKTRGQQVTLRCSSQSGHNTVSWYQQALGQGPQFIFQYYREEENGRGNFPPRFSGLQFPNYSSELNVNALELDDSALYLCASSLGGGRPNTGELFFGEGSRLTVL.

The chain has TRBV5-1 and TRBJ2-3; TRBD2 matches 9 bases. The CDR3 is 15 residues long. Germline V gene lookup returns CDR1 SGHRS and CDR2 YFSETQ. V lost 2 bases to trimming and J lost 5 bases; unmatched junction nucleotides: 6. The CDR3: CASSLGGRAGDTQYF. The DNA of the CDR3 is TGCGCCAGCAGCTTAGGCGGGAGGGCGGGAGATACGCAGTATTTT.